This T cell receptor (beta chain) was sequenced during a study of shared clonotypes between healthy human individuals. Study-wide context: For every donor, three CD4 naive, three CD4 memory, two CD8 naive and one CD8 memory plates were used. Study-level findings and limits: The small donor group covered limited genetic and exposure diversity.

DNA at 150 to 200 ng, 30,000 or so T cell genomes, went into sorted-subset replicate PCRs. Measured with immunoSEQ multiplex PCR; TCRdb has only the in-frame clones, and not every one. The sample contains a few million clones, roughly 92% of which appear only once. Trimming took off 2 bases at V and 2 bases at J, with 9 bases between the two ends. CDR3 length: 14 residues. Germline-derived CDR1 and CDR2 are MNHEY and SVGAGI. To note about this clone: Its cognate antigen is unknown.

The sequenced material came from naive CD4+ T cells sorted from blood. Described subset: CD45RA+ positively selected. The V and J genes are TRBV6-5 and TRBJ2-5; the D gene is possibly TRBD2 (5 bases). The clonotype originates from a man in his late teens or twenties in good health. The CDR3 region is CASSYGVAQETQYF. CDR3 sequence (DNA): TGTGCCAGCAGTTACGGGGTAGCGCAAGAGACCCAGTACTTC.